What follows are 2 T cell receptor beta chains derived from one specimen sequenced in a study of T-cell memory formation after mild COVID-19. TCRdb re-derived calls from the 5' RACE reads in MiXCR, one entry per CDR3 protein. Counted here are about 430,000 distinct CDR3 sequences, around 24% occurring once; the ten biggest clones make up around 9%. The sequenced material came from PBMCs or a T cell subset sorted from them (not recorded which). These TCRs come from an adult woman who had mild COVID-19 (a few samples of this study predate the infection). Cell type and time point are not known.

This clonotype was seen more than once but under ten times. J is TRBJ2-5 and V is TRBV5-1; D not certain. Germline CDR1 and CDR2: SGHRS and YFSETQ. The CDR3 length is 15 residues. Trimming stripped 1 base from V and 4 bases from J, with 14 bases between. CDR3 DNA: TGCGCCAGCAGCTTGACCCCACAGCCGGGAGAGACCCAGTACTTC. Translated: CASSLTPQPGETQYF. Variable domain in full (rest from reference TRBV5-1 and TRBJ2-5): KAGVTQTPRYLIKTRGQQVTLSCSPISGHRSVSWYQQTPGQGLQFLFEYFSETQRNKGNFPGRFSGRQFSNSRSEMNVSTLELGDSALYLCASSLTPQPGETQYFGPGTRLLVL.

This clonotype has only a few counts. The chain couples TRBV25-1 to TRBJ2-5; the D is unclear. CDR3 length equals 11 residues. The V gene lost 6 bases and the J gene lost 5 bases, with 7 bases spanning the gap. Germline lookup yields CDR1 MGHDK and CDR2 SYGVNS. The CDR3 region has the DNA TGTGCCAGCAGGATCTGGGAGACCCAGTACTTC. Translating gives CASRIWETQYF. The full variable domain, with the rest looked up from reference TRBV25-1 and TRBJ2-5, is EADIYQTPRYLVIGTGKKITLECSQTMGHDKMYWYQQDPGMELHLIHYSYGVNSTEKGDLSSESTVSRIRTEHFPLTLESARPSHTSQYLCASRIWETQYFGPGTRLLVL.